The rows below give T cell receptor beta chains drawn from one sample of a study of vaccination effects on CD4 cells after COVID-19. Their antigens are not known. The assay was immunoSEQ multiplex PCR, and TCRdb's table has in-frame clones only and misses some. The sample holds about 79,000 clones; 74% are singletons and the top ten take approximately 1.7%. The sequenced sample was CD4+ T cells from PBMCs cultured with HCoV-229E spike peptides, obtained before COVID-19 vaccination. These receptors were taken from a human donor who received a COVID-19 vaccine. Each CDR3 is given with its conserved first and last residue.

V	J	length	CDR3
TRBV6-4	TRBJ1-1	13	CASSDGRDTEAFF
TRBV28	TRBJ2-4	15	CASSPYIQGLDIQYF
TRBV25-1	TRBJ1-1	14	CASSEEGAKTEAFF
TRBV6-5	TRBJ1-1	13	CASRRQGSTEAFF
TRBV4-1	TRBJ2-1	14	CASSLASRFNEQFF
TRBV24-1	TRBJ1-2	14	CATSDLERGGGYTF
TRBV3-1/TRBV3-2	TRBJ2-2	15	CASSQQGSNTGELFF
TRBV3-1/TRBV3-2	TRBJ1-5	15	CASSLGTGFNQPQHF
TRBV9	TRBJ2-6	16	CASSVMGSGGANVLTF
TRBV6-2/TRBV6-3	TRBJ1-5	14	CASGRRHLDQPQHF
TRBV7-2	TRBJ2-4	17	CASSGPNSLAAKNIQYF
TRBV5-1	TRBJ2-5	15	CASSLPGQGQETQYF
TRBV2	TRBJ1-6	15	CASSERSGRNSPLHF
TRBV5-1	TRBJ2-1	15	CASSLTSGSYNEQFF
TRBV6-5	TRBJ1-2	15	CASKEGRTVGYGYTF